These T cell receptor beta chains were read from a single sample in a study of T cell repertoires in cytomegalovirus infection. TCRdb re-called the reads with MiXCR, one entry per CDR3 protein. The table records about 300,000 distinct CDR3 sequences, about 9.1% of them present only once. Sequences were obtained from PBMCs. These receptors came from a human donor in good health (CMV status not recorded). Some clones in this sample may be carry-over from other donors' samples. Both conserved end residues are part of each CDR3. D genes are given only for firm matches. Rows give clone size only sometimes, using once, few, many, or a class for an expanded clone.

v_call,clone_size,j_call,d_call,cdr3_nt,cdr3_aa
TRBV28,many,TRBJ2-1,NA,TGTGCCAGCGCCCAGGGTAAATATTCCTACAATGAGCAGTTCTTC,CASAQGKYSYNEQFF
TRBV3-1,NA,TRBJ1-2,NA,TGTGCCAGCAGCCAAGGAGGGGCTGGGTCCTATGGCTACACCTTC,CASSQGGAGSYGYTF
TRBV28,many,TRBJ1-4,NA,TGTGCCAGCAGTTCCGCGGGGAGCGGTAATGAAAAACTGTTTTTT,CASSSAGSGNEKLFF
TRBV7-8,many,TRBJ2-7,NA,TGTGCCAGCAGCTTAAAGATCACAGGGTGGTACGAGCAGTACTTC,CASSLKITGWYEQYF
TRBV7-2,many,TRBJ2-1,NA,TGTGCCAGCAGCTTCCCGGACTCCTACAATGAGCAGTTCTTC,CASSFPDSYNEQFF
TRBV6-2/TRBV6-3,few,TRBJ2-5,NA,TGTGCCAGCAGTTACTCGAAAAGGAAAGAGACCCAGTACTTC,CASSYSKRKETQYF
TRBV19,many,TRBJ1-1,NA,TGTGCCAGCCTGGGGTCCATTACACTGAACACTGAAGCTTTCTTT,CASLGSITLNTEAFF
TRBV14,NA,TRBJ2-3,NA,TGTGCCAGCAGCCCCCCTCTGACTTACCATGGAGATACGCAGTATTTT,CASSPPLTYHGDTQYF
TRBV6-5,NA,TRBJ1-2,NA,TGTGCCAGCAGTTACTCGACAGGTGGAGGTGGCTACACCTTC,CASSYSTGGGGYTF
TRBV29-1,few,TRBJ2-1,NA,TGCAGCCCATGGACAGCAGACAACCCTTACAATGAGCAGTTCTTC,CSPWTADNPYNEQFF
TRBV7-2,many,TRBJ2-1,TRBD1,TGTGCCAGCAGCTCCGACAGGGGGCACAATGAGCAGTTCTTC,CASSSDRGHNEQFF
TRBV7-2,many,TRBJ2-1,NA,TGTGCCAGCAGCTTAGCAGTTTCTTCGGAGCAGTTCTTC,CASSLAVSSEQFF
TRBV7-2,many,TRBJ2-1,NA,TGTGCCAGCAGCTCGGGGGGCGGGGGAGTATACAATGAGCAGTTCTTC,CASSSGGGGVYNEQFF
TRBV7-8,many,TRBJ1-3,TRBD1,TGTGCCAGCAGCTTGGACAGGGTAGACACCATATATTTT,CASSLDRVDTIYF
TRBV7-9,few,TRBJ2-1,NA,TGTGCCAGCAGCGAATCTAGGGGCAATGAGCAGTTCTTC,CASSESRGNEQFF
TRBV28,NA,TRBJ2-5,NA,TGTGCCAGCACCACCGGCCAAGAGACCCAGTACTTC,CASTTGQETQYF
TRBV12-3/TRBV12-4,many,TRBJ1-6,NA,TGTGCCAGCAGTCCCTACAGTAATTCACCCCTCCACTTT,CASSPYSNSPLHF
TRBV11-2,many,TRBJ2-1,TRBD1,TGTGCCAGCAGCTCACATGACAGGGTCTTAAACAATGAGCAGTTCTTC,CASSSHDRVLNNEQFF
TRBV18,few,TRBJ1-1,NA,TGTGCCAGCTCACCCCTGTTACAGGTGAACACTGAAGCTTTCTTT,CASSPLLQVNTEAFF
TRBV7-6,few,TRBJ2-6,NA,TGTGCCAGCAGCCCCGAAATCGGGAGCAGCTCTGGGGCCAACGTCCTGACTTTC,CASSPEIGSSSGANVLTF
TRBV7-6,many,TRBJ1-1,NA,TGTGCCAGCAGTCCAGGGCGGGGGGACACTGAAGCTTTCTTT,CASSPGRGDTEAFF
TRBV7-2,many,TRBJ2-3,NA,TGTGCCAGCAGCTTTTGGGCGAACTCAGATACGCAGTATTTT,CASSFWANSDTQYF
TRBV15,many,TRBJ2-7,NA,TGTGCCACCAGCAGAGACAGCTACGAGCAGTACTTC,CATSRDSYEQYF
TRBV7-2,many,TRBJ1-1,NA,TGTGCCAGCAGCTTATTAGGGGTCACCCTAGACACTGAAGCTTTCTTT,CASSLLGVTLDTEAFF
TRBV4-2,many,TRBJ1-5,NA,TGTGCCAGCAGCCAAACCCTGACGGTGGCTCGACAGCCCCAGCATTTT,CASSQTLTVARQPQHF
TRBV2,many,TRBJ2-1,NA,TGTGCCAGCAACAGCCCGAGCTCCTACAATGAGCAGTTCTTC,CASNSPSSYNEQFF
TRBV20-1,few,TRBJ1-2,NA,TGCAGTGCTAATAGTTTTCGGGGGCTCTATGGCTACACCTTC,CSANSFRGLYGYTF
TRBV2,many,TRBJ2-1,TRBD1,TGTGCCAGAAGACAGGGGGCCGGTGAGCAGTTCTTC,CARRQGAGEQFF
TRBV6-6,few,TRBJ2-3,NA,TGTGCCAGCAGTTACGGGGGGGCCAGCAGAGATACGCAGTATTTT,CASSYGGASRDTQYF
TRBV7-2,many,TRBJ1-5,NA,TGTGCCAGCAGCTTAGTAGGGACCCCGGGGCCCCAGCATTTT,CASSLVGTPGPQHF
TRBV10-3,many,TRBJ2-7,NA,TGTGCCATCAGTGAGTCTAAGCGAGCCTACGAGCAGTACTTC,CAISESKRAYEQYF
TRBV7-8,many,TRBJ2-1,TRBD2,TGTGCCAGCAGCTTCAAGGGACTAGCGGGGGGGATGGAAAATGAGCAGTTCTTC,CASSFKGLAGGMENEQFF
TRBV20-1,NA,TRBJ2-3,NA,TGCAGTGCTAGAGATGGGGCGCACCAGCCGAATACGCAGTATTTT,CSARDGAHQPNTQYF
TRBV28,many,TRBJ1-2,NA,TGTGCCAGCACCCTTATGGGCAAGGGGGGTGGCTACACCTTC,CASTLMGKGGGYTF
TRBV7-2,many,TRBJ1-6,TRBD1,TGTGCCAGCAGCTACAGGGGAGCATCCTATAATTCACCCCTCCACTTT,CASSYRGASYNSPLHF
TRBV12-3/TRBV12-4,many,TRBJ1-2,NA,TGTGCCAGCAGTTCCGGGGTTGCAGGGCGCTATGGCTACACCTTC,CASSSGVAGRYGYTF
TRBV4-1,NA,TRBJ2-2,NA,TGCGCCAGCAGCCAAGATTGGGGGACCGGGGAGCTGTTTTTT,CASSQDWGTGELFF
TRBV7-2,many,TRBJ1-1,TRBD1,TGTGCCAGCAGCGTCACAGGGGGCATAGGGGCTGAAGCTTTCTTT,CASSVTGGIGAEAFF
TRBV12-5,many,TRBJ2-1,NA,TGTGCTAGTGGTTTGGGTGGGTCCTACAATGAGCAGTTCTTC,CASGLGGSYNEQFF
TRBV20-1,many,TRBJ1-1,NA,TGCAGTGCTAGGGTCGACAGCCGGGGCACTGAAGCTTTCTTT,CSARVDSRGTEAFF
TRBV11-3,many,TRBJ2-5,NA,TGTGCCAGCAGCTTAGGGGACAAGGAGACCCAGTACTTC,CASSLGDKETQYF
TRBV12-3/TRBV12-4,many,TRBJ1-4,TRBD1,TGTGCCAGCAGTTTCTCCGGGACAGAGAATGAAAAACTGTTTTTT,CASSFSGTENEKLFF
TRBV6-4,many,TRBJ2-7,NA,TGTGCCAGCAGCCCCCCGGGGTTC,CASSPPGF
TRBV5-4,many,TRBJ2-5,TRBD2,TGTGCCAGCAGCGAGGGACTAGCGGGACGACAAGAGACCCAGTACTTC,CASSEGLAGRQETQYF
TRBV20-1,few,TRBJ1-1,TRBD1,TGCAGTGCTAGGACAGGGGGAATGAACACTGAAGCTTTCTTT,CSARTGGMNTEAFF
TRBV20-1,many,TRBJ1-3,NA,TGCAGTGCCTGGGACGGCCACGGTAACACCATATATTTT,CSAWDGHGNTIYF
TRBV27,NA,TRBJ2-5,TRBD2,TGTGCCAGCAGTTTCGGGGCCCTAGCGGGGGCCCGGGAGACCCAGTACTTC,CASSFGALAGARETQYF
TRBV20-1,few,TRBJ2-1,NA,TGCAGTGCTAGAGATGTCGTACTGGGGGAGAATGAGCAGTTCTTC,CSARDVVLGENEQFF
TRBV2,few,TRBJ1-6,TRBD1,TGTGCCAGCACTTTGCAGGGGGGGAAGGCCCTCCACTTT,CASTLQGGKALHF
TRBV7-2,many,TRBJ2-3,NA,TGTGCCAGCAGCTTAGGACTACGAACAGATACGCAGTATTTT,CASSLGLRTDTQYF
TRBV7-3,few,TRBJ2-3,TRBD2,TGTGCCAGCAGCTTTAATCGGGGACTAGCGGGAGATACGCAGTATTTT,CASSFNRGLAGDTQYF
TRBV20-1,few,TRBJ2-7,TRBD1,TGCAGTGCGATTGACAGGGAACCCTACGAGCAGTACTTC,CSAIDREPYEQYF
TRBV7-9,many,TRBJ2-5,NA,TGTGCCAGCACCTCCCCAGAGGAACAAGAGACCCAGTACTTC,CASTSPEEQETQYF